The source of this T cell receptor (beta chain) is a study of OX40 agonist ivuxolimab in advanced cancers. With regard to the full study: Ivuxolimab, which targeted the costimulatory receptor OX40 (CD134), was an agonistic, fully human IgG2 monoclonal antibody. Intravenous ivuxolimab was administered to patients every 2 weeks at six dose levels: 0.01, 0.1, 0.3, 1.5, 3 and 10 mg/kg. The paper describes the monotherapy dose-escalation part (N ≈ 51 patients) of the phase I trial of ivuxolimab. Among the approximately 54 dose-escalation patients, some 19 had hepatocellular carcinoma, about 15 melanoma, 9 renal cell carcinoma and 9 head and neck cancer. Partial responses occurred in three dose-escalation patients: two with cutaneous melanoma and one with hepatocellular carcinoma. Prior anti-PD-1, anti-PD-L1 or anti-CTLA-4 therapy was permitted, and 40% of dose-escalation patients had received checkpoint inhibitors. In the dose-escalation cohort, 82.7% of patients were male, and the mean age was roughly 60 years, with a range of 23 to 79. The purpose of peripheral TCRbeta sequencing was to test whether ivuxolimab changed TCR sequence diversity and led to clonal T-cell expansion.

For sequencing of the TCRbeta CDR3 region, genomic DNA was extracted from the sorted cells. TCRbeta CDR3 regions were sequenced using the immunoSEQ Assay. TCRdb limited this immuneACCESS table to in-frame rearrangements with V and J called. A share of clones is missing; checked studies link under half to unresolved V genes, and the rest is unexplained. The sample table records 15,000 to 20,000 clones; 75% to 90% of these occur just once. About 20% of the sample lies in the top ten. The trial excluded patients who had a history of autoimmune disease or who were on systemic immunosuppression. In every dose cohort, peripheral blood was drawn for TCR sequencing at baseline, cycle 4 day 1, and cycle 7 day 1. The samples were taken from a phase I, first-in-human, multicenter, open-label dose-escalation trial of ivuxolimab. Adults with locally advanced or metastatic melanoma, renal cell carcinoma, hepatocellular carcinoma or head and neck squamous cell carcinoma were enrolled in the trial. CD4+ and CD8+ T cells were sorted separately from peripheral blood before TCR sequencing.

What the study reported, not specific to this receptor: Low levels of normalized T-cell clonal expansion were also seen in some patients who did not respond. The antigen specificity of the clonally expanded peripheral T cells was not determined. In the 0.1-3.0 mg/kg groups, partial responders had among the lowest normalized peripheral clonal expansion, particularly in CD8+ T cells. At doses of 0.1 to 3.0 mg/kg, clonal expansion of both CD4+ and CD8+ blood T cells was observed from baseline to week 6. After ivuxolimab, more expanded clones were found on average in CD8+ T cells than in CD4+ T cells.

As to this clone: The antigen it binds to is not known. Per-base qualities were not stored, and no clone one base away is much larger.

The material was CD4+ or CD8+ T cells sorted from blood, obtained in a trial of the OX40 agonist ivuxolimab. The TCR originated in an adult with an advanced solid tumor such as melanoma, head and neck, liver or kidney cancer.

The CDR3 corresponds to CASSYMDRLGSPLHF. The DNA sequence reads TGTGCCAGCAGTTATATGGACAGGCTAGGTTCACCCCTCCACTTT. The chain uses TRBV6-5 and TRBJ1-6, with TRBD1 identical over 7 junction bases. V ends up 3 bases short and J 9 bases short, with an unmatched junction base count of 8. The CDR3 goes from the cysteine to the phenylalanine over 15 residues. The entry retains the CDR3 DNA only, 45 bases that are in frame from base 1. Taken from the germline V gene, the CDR1 and CDR2 loops are MNHEY and SVGAGI.